These 9 T cell receptor beta chains share one sample of origin, sequenced in a study of sequential checkpoint blockade in melanoma. Assay used: immunoSEQ multiplex PCR; TCRdb lists only in-frame clones, some missing. This repertoire shows about 2,700 clones, 15% to 20% found once; its top ten account for around 20%. Treatment in this sample: randomized to nivolumab then ipilimumab (arm A) or the reverse (arm B). The sequenced sample was tumor tissue (inferred from file names), obtained from a patient given nivolumab and ipilimumab in sequence. Receptors originate from a human donor with melanoma.

This clone came up a few times. The chain joins TRBV30 to TRBJ1-6; 9 bases fit TRBD1. V lost 4 bases and J lost 5; bases outside the gene matches: 6. CDR1 GTSNPN and CDR2 SVGIG come from the germline V gene (reference sequence). The CDR3 totals 15 residues. The CDR3, as DNA: TGTGCCTGGATTCTCGGGGACAGGGATAATTCACCCCTCCACTTT. Its translation is CAWILGDRDNSPLHF.

This clone was counted only a few times. The rearrangement joins TRBV6-8 to TRBJ2-5; 9 bases are a match to TRBD2. Germline V gene data show CDR1 as MNHGY and CDR2 as SAAAGT. This CDR3 comprises 14 residues. V trimming: 0 bases; J trimming: 5 bases; junction bases outside the gene matches: 1. The CDR3 here is CASSYSTSGETQYF. The CDR3 DNA reads TGTGCCAGCAGTTACTCGACTAGCGGCGAGACCCAGTACTTC.

This clone was counted only a few times. The rearrangement joins TRBV19 to TRBJ1-3; D is unresolved. The CDR3 runs 13 residues. Germline lookup yields CDR1 LNHDA and CDR2 SQIVND (reference sequence). Trimming removed 4 bases from V and 0 bases from J, with 4 bases in between. CDR3 in DNA: TGTGCCAGTAGTACCGGCTCTGGAAACACCATATATTTT. Residues: CASSTGSGNTIYF.

This clone is termed large. The chain employs TRBV15 and TRBJ1-1, with D unresolved. Per the germline V gene, CDR1 is LNHNV and CDR2 is YYDKDF (reference sequence). The CDR3 totals 15 residues. V dropped 0 bases and J dropped 1 base, with 9 bases sitting between them. In DNA, the CDR3 is TGTGCCACCAGCAGAGAAGGCAGCGAGAACACTGAAGCTTTCTTT. It codes for CATSREGSENTEAFF.

This clone has ten or more counts. CDR3 nucleotides: TGTGCCAGCAAGTGGCAGGGTGGCTACGAGCAGTACTTC. Encoded protein: CASKWQGGYEQYF. The chain carries TRBV6-8 and TRBJ2-7; weak D call: TRBD1 (5 bases). The length of the CDR3 is 13 residues. V dropped 7 bases and J dropped 3 bases, with 13 bases sitting between them. CDR1 is MNHGY and CDR2 is SAAAGT in the germline V gene.

Relative to its sample, this clone is medium-sized. The rearrangement links TRBV6-7 to TRBJ1-1; maybe TRBD1 (5 bases). TRBV6-7 is filed as an ORF, its function uncertain. The CDR3 covers 11 residues. Trimming removed 9 bases from V and 11 bases from J, with 16 bases in between. The DNA for the CDR3 is TGTGCCAGTAACTTTCAGGGTTATGCTTTCTTT. It encodes CASNFQGYAFF.

The chain recombines TRBV6-8 with TRBJ1-3, with D unresolved. The CDR3 sequence is 14 residues long. Trimming took 5 bases from V and 2 from J, leaving 10 bases between them. Germline V gene sequence: CDR1 MNHGY, CDR2 SAAAGT. Here the CDR3 reads CASSSVGAGNTIYF. CDR3 nucleotide sequence: TGTGCCAGCAGTAGCGTCGGAGCTGGAAACACCATATATTTT.

Relative to its sample, this clone is medium-sized. Other DNA sequences of this sample code for an identical CDR3. This sequence joins TRBV14 and TRBJ2-1, with 10 bases matching TRBD1. Looked up from germline, CDR1 is SGHDN and CDR2 is FVKESK. This CDR3 has 16 residues. The J segment lost 7 bases and the V segment lost 4 bases, leaving 10 bases of the junction unmatched. The CDR3 reads CASSRGGTGVRNEQFF. In DNA form, the CDR3 reads TGTGCCAGCAGCCGTGGCGGGACAGGGGTACGAAATGAGCAGTTCTTC.

This clone has a handful of counts. The chain is built from TRBV4-1 and TRBJ1-3, with 7 bases aligning to TRBD1. Germline V gene sequence: CDR1 MGHRA, CDR2 YSYEKL. This CDR3 comprises 15 residues. Trimming cost V 4 bases and J 0 bases; bases outside gene matches: 3. The CDR3 bases are TGCGCCAGCAGCCGAGACAGGGCCTCTGGAAACACCATATATTTT. Protein sequence: CASSRDRASGNTIYF.